The T cell receptor beta chain under discussion was sequenced for a study of blood T cell repertoires in COVID-19. Across the whole study: Nucleic acid was either cDNA or gDNA, and it came from T cells, B-cell-depleted T cells, or PBMCs.

V dropped 3 bases and J dropped 4 bases, with 18 bases sitting between them. This CDR3 has 16 amino acids. CDR1 and CDR2 from the germline V gene are KGHSH and LQKENI. Profiling relied on immunoSEQ multiplex PCR, and the TCRdb table lists in-frame clones only, not all of them. The table shows 250,000 or so clones, with over 80% occurring only once. The clonotype was recovered from a woman between 40 and 50 years old who had recovered from COVID-19. The sequencing sample was made of peripheral blood. V is TRBV18 and J is TRBJ1-2; D uncertain. The CDR3 sequence: CASSPSESLFSYGYTF. In DNA, the CDR3 is TGTGCCAGCTCACCTTCTGAGTCCCTTTTTAGCTATGGCTACACCTTC.